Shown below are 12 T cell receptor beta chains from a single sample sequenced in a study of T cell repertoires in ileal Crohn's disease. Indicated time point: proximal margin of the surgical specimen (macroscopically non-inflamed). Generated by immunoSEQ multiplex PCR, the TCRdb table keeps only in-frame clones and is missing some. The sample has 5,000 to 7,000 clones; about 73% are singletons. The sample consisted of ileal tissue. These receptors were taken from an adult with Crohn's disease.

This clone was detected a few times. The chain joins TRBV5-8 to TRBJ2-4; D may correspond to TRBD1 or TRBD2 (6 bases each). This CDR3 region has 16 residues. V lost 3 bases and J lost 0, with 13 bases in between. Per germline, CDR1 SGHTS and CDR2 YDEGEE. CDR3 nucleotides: TGTGCCAGCAGCTGGGCGGGACACCTAGCCAAAAACATTCAGTACTTC. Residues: CASSWAGHLAKNIQYF.

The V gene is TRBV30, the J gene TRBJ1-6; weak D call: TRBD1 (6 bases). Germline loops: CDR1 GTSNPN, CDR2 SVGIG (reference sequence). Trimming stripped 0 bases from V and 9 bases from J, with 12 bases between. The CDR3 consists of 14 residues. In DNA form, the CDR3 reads TGTGCCTGGAGTGTACAACAGGGCGGTTCACCCCTCCACTTT. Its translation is CAWSVQQGGSPLHF.

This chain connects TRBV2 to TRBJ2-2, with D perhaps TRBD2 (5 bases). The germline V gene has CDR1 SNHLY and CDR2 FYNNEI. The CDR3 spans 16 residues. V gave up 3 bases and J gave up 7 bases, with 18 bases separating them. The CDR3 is CASSDSDGVGGGELFF. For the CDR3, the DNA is TGTGCCAGCAGTGATTCGGACGGGGTTGGTGGCGGGGAGCTGTTTTTT.

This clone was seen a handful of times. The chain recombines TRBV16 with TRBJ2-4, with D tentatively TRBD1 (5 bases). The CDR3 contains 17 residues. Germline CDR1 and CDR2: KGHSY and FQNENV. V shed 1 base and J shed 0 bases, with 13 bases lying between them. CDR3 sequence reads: CASSQWGTALAKNIQYF. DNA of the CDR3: TGTGCCAGCAGCCAATGGGGCACAGCCCTAGCCAAAAACATTCAGTACTTC.

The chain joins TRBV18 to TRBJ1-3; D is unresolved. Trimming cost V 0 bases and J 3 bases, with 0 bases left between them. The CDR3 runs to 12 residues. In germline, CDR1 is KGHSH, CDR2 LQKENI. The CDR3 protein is CASSPPGNTIYF. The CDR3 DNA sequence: TGTGCCAGCTCACCACCTGGAAACACCATATATTTT.

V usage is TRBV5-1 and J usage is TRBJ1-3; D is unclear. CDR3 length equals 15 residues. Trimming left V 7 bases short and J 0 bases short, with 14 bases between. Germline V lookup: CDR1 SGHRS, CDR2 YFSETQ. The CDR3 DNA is TGCGCCAGCCAACGCGCCGTCAGCTCTGGAAACACCATATATTTT. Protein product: CASQRAVSSGNTIYF.

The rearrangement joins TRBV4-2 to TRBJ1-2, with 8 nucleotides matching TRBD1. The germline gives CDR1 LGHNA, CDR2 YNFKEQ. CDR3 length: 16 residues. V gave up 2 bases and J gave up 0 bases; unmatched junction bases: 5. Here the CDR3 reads CASSQTGGAANYGYTF. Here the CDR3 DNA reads TGTGCCAGCAGCCAAACAGGGGGAGCTGCTAACTATGGCTACACCTTC.

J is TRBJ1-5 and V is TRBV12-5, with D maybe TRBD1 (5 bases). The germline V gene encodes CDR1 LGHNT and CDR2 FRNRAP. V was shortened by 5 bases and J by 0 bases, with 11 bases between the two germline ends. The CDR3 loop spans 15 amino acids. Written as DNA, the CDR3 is TGTGCTAGTGGTGGCCAGGGAAATAGCAATCAGCCCCAGCATTTT. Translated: CASGGQGNSNQPQHF.

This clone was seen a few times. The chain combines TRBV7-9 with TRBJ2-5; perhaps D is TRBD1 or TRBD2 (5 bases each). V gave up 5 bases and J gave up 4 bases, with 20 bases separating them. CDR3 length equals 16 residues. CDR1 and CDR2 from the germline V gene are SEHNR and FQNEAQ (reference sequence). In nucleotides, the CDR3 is TGTGCCAGCAGCCCCTTTCGGGACCGAGAAGGAGAGACCCAGTACTTC. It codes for CASSPFRDREGETQYF.

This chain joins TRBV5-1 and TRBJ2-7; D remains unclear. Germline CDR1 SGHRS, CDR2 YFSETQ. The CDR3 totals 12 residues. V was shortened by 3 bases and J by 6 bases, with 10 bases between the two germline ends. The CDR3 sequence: CASSSRPREQYF. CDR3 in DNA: TGCGCCAGCAGCTCTCGACCCCGCGAGCAGTACTTC.

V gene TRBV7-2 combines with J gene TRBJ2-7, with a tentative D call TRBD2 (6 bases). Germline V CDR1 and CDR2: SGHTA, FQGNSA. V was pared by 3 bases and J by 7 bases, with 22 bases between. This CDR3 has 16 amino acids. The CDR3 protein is CASSFGPQGGWEEQYF. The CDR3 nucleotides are TGTGCCAGCAGCTTCGGGCCCCAGGGAGGATGGGAAGAGCAGTACTTC.

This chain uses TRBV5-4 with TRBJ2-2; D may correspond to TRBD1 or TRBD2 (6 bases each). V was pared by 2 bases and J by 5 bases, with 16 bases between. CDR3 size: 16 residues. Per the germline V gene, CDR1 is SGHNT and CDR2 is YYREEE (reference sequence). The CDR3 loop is CASSFNRGQGTGELFF. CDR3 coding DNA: TGTGCCAGCAGCTTCAACCGGGGGCAGGGGACCGGGGAGCTGTTTTTT.